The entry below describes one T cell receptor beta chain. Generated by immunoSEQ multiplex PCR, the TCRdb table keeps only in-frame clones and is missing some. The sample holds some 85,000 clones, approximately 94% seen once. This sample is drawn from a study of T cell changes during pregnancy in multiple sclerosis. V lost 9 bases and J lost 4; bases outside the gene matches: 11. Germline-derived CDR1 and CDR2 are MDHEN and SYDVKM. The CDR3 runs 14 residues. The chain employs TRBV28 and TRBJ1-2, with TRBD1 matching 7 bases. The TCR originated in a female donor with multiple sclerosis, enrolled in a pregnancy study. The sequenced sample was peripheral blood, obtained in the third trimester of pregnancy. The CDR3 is CASMTPGQFYGYTF. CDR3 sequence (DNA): TGTGCCAGTATGACCCCGGGACAGTTCTATGGCTACACCTTC.